This T cell receptor beta chain was retrieved from a study of cytomegalovirus exposure and HLA in healthy donors. Study-level background: Some 80 million unique TCRs from HLA-typed donors were held in an early data release. Of all 370 or so donors who were genotyped, roughly 81% belonged to the Caucasian-associated ancestry cluster. Study-wide results and limits: Altogether, 160 or so TCR beta chains were recorded as cytomegalovirus-associated. Among the most significant clusters, several appeared linked to common viral pathogens in a later analysis.

Comment on this clone: Its antigen is undetermined.

PCR used 60 Vbeta primers and 13 Jbeta primers. Clones were read by immunoSEQ multiplex PCR, and TCRdb kept only the in-frame ones, dropping some. This specimen shows 150,000 to 200,000 clones; the ten leading clones hold approximately 6.4%. CDR3 length: 16 amino acids. Trimming left V 5 bases short and J 0 bases short, with 11 bases between. Germline-derived CDR1 and CDR2 are SGHTA and FQGTGA. This clonotype was sampled from a man aged 25-45 years in good health and CMV-seronegative. The chain is built from TRBV7-3 and TRBJ2-6; D may be TRBD1 (5 bases). The sample taken for sequencing was PBMCs. The DNA of the CDR3 is TGTGCCAGCAGCGCCACCAGGGACTCTGGGGCCAACGTCCTGACTTTC. This codes for CASSATRDSGANVLTF. The full variable domain, rest sourced from reference TRBV7-3 and TRBJ2-6, is GAGVSQTPSNKVTEKGKYVELRCDPISGHTALYWYRQSLGQGPEFLIYFQGTGAADDSGLPNDRFFAVRPEGSVSTLKIQRTERGDSAVYLCASSATRDSGANVLTFGAGSRLTVL.